Shown below are 6 T cell receptor beta chains from a single sample sequenced in a study of neoadjuvant anti-PD-1 for oral cavity cancer. The assay was immunoSEQ multiplex PCR, and TCRdb's table has in-frame clones only and misses some. The data contain about 14,000 clones, around 70% of them singletons. Documented time point: after neoadjuvant nivolumab, at surgical resection. The starting material was PBMCs, obtained after nivolumab (anti-PD-1) treatment. The receptors here all came from a person between 35 and 79 years old with oral cavity squamous cell carcinoma.

The gene calls are TRBV28 and TRBJ2-5; D ambiguous. Germline CDR1 and CDR2: MDHEN and SYDVKM. The length of the CDR3 is 15 residues. Trimming removed 1 base from V and 1 base from J, with 10 bases in between. For the CDR3, the DNA is TGTGCCAGCAGTTTATTGGCGGAAATCCAAGAGACCCAGTACTTC. Translation gives CASSLLAEIQETQYF.

The chain has TRBV28 and TRBJ1-3; possibly TRBD1 for D (6 bases). V gave up 8 bases and J gave up 0 bases, with 14 bases separating them. Looked up from germline, CDR1 is MDHEN and CDR2 is SYDVKM. This CDR3 spans 15 amino acids. The CDR3 loop is CASPLQGPSGNTIYF. The CDR3 coding sequence is TGTGCCAGCCCGCTGCAGGGGCCCTCTGGAAACACCATATATTTT. Together with reference TRBV28 and TRBJ1-3, the CDR3 gives the full variable domain: DVKVTQSSRYLVKRTGEKVFLECVQDMDHENMFWYRQDPGLGLRLIYFSYDVKMKEKGDIPEGYSVSREKKERFSLILESASTNQTSMYLCASPLQGPSGNTIYFGEGSWLTVV.

This chain links TRBV5-4 with TRBJ2-2; tentative D call: TRBD2 (5 bases). Germline CDR1 SGHNT, CDR2 YYREEE (reference sequence). CDR3 length: 16 amino acids. The ends were cut back, 4 bases at V and 5 bases at J, with 18 bases in the middle. The CDR3 bases are TGTGCCAGCAGCACGGGATTCTGGGCCGAGACCGGGGAGCTGTTTTTT. Residues: CASSTGFWAETGELFF. Full variable domain (outside the CDR3, taken from reference TRBV5-4 and TRBJ2-2): ETGVTQSPTHLIKTRGQQVTLRCSSQSGHNTVSWYQQALGQGPQFIFQYYREEENGRGNFPPRFSGLQFPNYSSELNVNALELDDSALYLCASSTGFWAETGELFFGEGSRLTVL.

The rearrangement links TRBV13 to TRBJ1-1; D uncertain. The CDR3 covers 12 residues. V was clipped by 7 bases and J by 6 bases, with 12 bases between them. In germline, CDR1 is PRHDT, CDR2 FYEKMQ (reference sequence). CDR3 loop: CASTMQHAEAFF. The CDR3 region has the DNA TGTGCCAGCACGATGCAGCACGCTGAAGCTTTCTTT.

J is TRBJ2-3 and V is TRBV27; 8 nucleotides agree with TRBD1. V dropped 5 bases and J dropped 3; count of bases not matched to a gene: 7. In germline, CDR1 is MNHEY, CDR2 SMNVEV (reference sequence). The CDR3 loop spans 15 amino acids. The CDR3: CASSPDRGGTDTQYF. In DNA, the CDR3 is TGTGCCAGCAGTCCTGACAGGGGAGGTACAGATACGCAGTATTTT.

The V and J genes are TRBV25-1 and TRBJ1-6, with D maybe TRBD1 (5 bases). Germline CDR1 is MGHDK and CDR2 is SYGVNS. The ends were cut back, 0 bases at V and 8 bases at J, with 14 bases in the middle. The CDR3 sequence is 16 residues long. The CDR3 DNA reads TGTGCCAGCAGTGAATATGGGCAGCGGGACTATTCACCCCTCCACTTT. It is translated as CASSEYGQRDYSPLHF.